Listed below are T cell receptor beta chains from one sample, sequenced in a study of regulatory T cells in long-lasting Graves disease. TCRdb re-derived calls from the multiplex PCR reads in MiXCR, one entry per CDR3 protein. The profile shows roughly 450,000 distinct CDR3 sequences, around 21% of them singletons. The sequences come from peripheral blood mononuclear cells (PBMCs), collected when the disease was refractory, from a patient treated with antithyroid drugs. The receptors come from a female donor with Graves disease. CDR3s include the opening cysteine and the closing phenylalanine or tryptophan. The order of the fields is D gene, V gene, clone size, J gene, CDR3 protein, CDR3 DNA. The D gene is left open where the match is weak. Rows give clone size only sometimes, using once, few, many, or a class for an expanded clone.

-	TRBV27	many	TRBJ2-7	CASSPVGGTGEQYF	TGTGCCAGCAGTCCCGTAGGAGGGACCGGAGAGCAGTACTTC
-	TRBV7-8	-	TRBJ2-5	CASSELTRGTQYF	TGTGCCAGCAGCGAACTTACGAGAGGGACCCAGTACTTC
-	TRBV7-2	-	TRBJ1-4	CASSFGQGIATNEKLFF	TGTGCCAGCAGCTTTGGTCAGGGGATAGCAACTAATGAAAAACTGTTTTTT
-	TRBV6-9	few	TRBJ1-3	CASSLTGASGNTIYF	TGTGCCAGCAGTTTGACAGGTGCCTCTGGAAACACCATATATTTT
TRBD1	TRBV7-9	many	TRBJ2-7	CASSLADRGAYEQYF	TGTGCCAGCAGCTTAGCTGACAGGGGCGCCTACGAGCAGTACTTC
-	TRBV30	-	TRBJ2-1	CACASSSYNEQFF	TGTGCCTGCGCCTCCTCTTCCTACAATGAGCAGTTCTTC
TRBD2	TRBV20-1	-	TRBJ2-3	CSSPGTSGSHGDTQYF	TGCAGTTCTCCCGGGACTAGCGGGAGCCATGGAGATACGCAGTATTTT
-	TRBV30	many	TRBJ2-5	CAWSGQRGETQYF	TGTGCCTGGAGTGGCCAGAGGGGGGAGACCCAGTACTTC
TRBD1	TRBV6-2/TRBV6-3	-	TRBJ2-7	CASSPGQGAYEQHF	TGTGCCAGCAGTCCGGGACAGGGGGCTTACGAGCAGCACTTC
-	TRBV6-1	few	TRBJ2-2	CASQGRTNTGELFF	TGTGCCAGCCAAGGGCGGACGAACACCGGGGAGCTGTTTTTT
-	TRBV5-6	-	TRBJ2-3	CASSVLGGSTDTQYF	TGTGCCAGCAGCGTGCTTGGCGGAAGCACAGATACGCAGTATTTT
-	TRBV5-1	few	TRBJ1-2	CASSSMVPADGYTF	TGCGCCAGCAGCAGCATGGTCCCAGCGGATGGCTACACCTTC
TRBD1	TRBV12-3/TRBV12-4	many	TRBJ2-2	CASSWRQGPGELFF	TGTGCCAGCAGTTGGAGACAGGGGCCCGGGGAGCTGTTTTTT
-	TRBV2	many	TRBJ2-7	CASRAGTSLYEQYF	TGTGCCAGCAGAGCAGGGACATCGCTCTACGAGCAGTACTTC
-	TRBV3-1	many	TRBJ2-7	CASSQEFEQYF	TGTGCCAGCAGCCAAGAGTTCGAGCAGTACTTC
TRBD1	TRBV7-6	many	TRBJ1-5	CASSLDGTGNQPQHF	TGTGCCAGCAGCTTAGACGGGACAGGAAATCAGCCCCAGCATTTT
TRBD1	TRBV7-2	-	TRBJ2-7	CASSFRQGLNEQYF	TGTGCCAGCAGCTTTCGACAGGGTCTCAACGAGCAGTACTTC
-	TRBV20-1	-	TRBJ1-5	CSASSTLGRGNQPQHF	TGCAGTGCTAGTTCGACTTTGGGCCGGGGAAATCAGCCCCAGCATTTT
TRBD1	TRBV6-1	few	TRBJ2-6	CASSGSLLGGPGQGFSGANVLTF	TGTGCCAGCAGTGGGTCTCTCCTGGGGGGCCCGGGACAGGGTTTCTCTGGGGCCAACGTCCTGACTTTC
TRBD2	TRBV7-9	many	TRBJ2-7	CASSTAGTNYEQYF	TGTGCCAGCAGCACCGCCGGGACTAACTACGAGCAGTACTTC
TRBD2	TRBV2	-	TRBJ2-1	CASSASPRGTSVYNGQFF	TGTGCCAGCAGCGCATCACCGCGAGGGACTAGCGTATACAATGGGCAGTTCTTC
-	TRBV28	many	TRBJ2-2	CASRALRHEDTGELFF	TGTGCCAGCAGAGCTCTGCGCCATGAGGACACCGGGGAGCTGTTTTTT
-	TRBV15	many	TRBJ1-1	CATSRDKIQGSAFF	TGTGCCACCAGCAGAGATAAGATACAGGGTTCGGCTTTCTTT
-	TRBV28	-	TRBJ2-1	CASSSRENEQFF	TGTGCCAGCAGTTCCCGGGAAAATGAGCAGTTCTTC
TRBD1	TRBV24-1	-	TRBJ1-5	CATSDSLGTGGNQPQHF	TGTGCCACCAGTGATTCTCTCGGGACAGGGGGGAATCAGCCCCAGCATTTT
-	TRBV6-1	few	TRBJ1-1	CAISRAGNTEAFF	TGTGCCATCAGTCGGGCCGGAAACACTGAAGCTTTCTTT
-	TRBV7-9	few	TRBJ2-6	CASSLAIESSGANVLTF	TGTGCCAGCAGCTTAGCGATTGAAAGCTCTGGGGCCAACGTCCTGACTTTC
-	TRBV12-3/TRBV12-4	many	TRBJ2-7	CASTPDHSYEQYF	TGTGCCAGCACCCCCGACCACTCCTACGAGCAGTACTTC
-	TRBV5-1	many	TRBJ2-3	CASSSWDPTDTQYF	TGCGCCAGCAGCTCCTGGGACCCCACAGATACGCAGTATTTT
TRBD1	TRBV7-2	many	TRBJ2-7	CASSLSGTGAYEQYF	TGTGCCAGCAGCCTGTCCGGGACAGGGGCCTACGAGCAGTACTTC
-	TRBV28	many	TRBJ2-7	CASKGDLTYEQYF	TGTGCCAGCAAAGGGGACTTGACCTACGAGCAGTACTTC
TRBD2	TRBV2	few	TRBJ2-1	CASISNGLAGDLVLFF	TGTGCCAGCATTTCGAACGGACTAGCGGGAGACCTAGTACTGTTCTTC
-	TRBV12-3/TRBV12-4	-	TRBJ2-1	CASSLAGTVNEQFF	TGTGCCAGCAGTCTCGCCGGGACGGTCAATGAGCAGTTCTTC
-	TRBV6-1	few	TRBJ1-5	CARNVLGGEEPQHF	TGTGCCCGAAACGTCCTAGGGGGGGAAGAGCCCCAGCATTTT
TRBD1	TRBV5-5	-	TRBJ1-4	CASSGSTGIATNEKLFF	TGTGCCAGCAGCGGGTCGACAGGGATCGCAACTAATGAAAAACTGTTTTTT
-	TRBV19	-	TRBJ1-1	CASSIPQPVNTEAFF	TGTGCCAGTAGTATACCCCAGCCTGTGAACACTGAAGCTTTCTTT
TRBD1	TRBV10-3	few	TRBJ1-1	CAIGDPQGARDTEAFF	TGTGCCATCGGTGACCCGCAGGGGGCAAGGGACACTGAAGCTTTCTTT
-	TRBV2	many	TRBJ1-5	CASSDSKNQPQHF	TGTGCCAGCAGTGACAGCAAGAATCAGCCCCAGCATTTT
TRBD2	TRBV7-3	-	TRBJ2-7	CASSLLAGESYEQYF	TGTGCCAGCAGCCTGCTAGCGGGGGAATCCTACGAGCAGTACTTC
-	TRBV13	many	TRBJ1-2	CASSPRGLENGYTF	TGTGCCAGCAGCCCCCGGGGACTCGAGAATGGCTACACCTTC
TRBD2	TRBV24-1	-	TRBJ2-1	CATSDWTSGSYNEQFF	TGTGCCACCAGTGATTGGACTAGCGGGAGTTACAATGAGCAGTTCTTC
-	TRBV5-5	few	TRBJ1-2	CASREAGANYGYTF	TGTGCCAGCAGGGAGGCCGGAGCTAACTATGGCTACACCTTC